Below, 14 T cell receptor beta chains from the same sample are listed, as sequenced in a study of T cells in Graves' hyperthyroidism and ophthalmopathy. Researchers amplified the TCR beta CDR3 regions from RNA transcripts. The HTBI primer set served for first-round RT-PCR of the TCR CDR3. One entry per CDR3 protein results from TCRdb running MiXCR on the multiplex PCR reads. The top ten hold more than 8.5% of the sample, which has about 700,000 distinct CDR3 sequences, approximately 15% seen once. Sequencing was done on a sample of blood. These receptors were obtained from a woman aged 18-30 years with Graves' hyperthyroidism.

In its sample, this clonotype was seen once. The J gene is TRBJ2-3, the V gene TRBV5-1; D ambiguous. There are 15 residues in the CDR3. Trimming removed 3 bases at V and 1 base at J, with 12 bases between. Germline-derived CDR1 and CDR2 are SGHRS and YFSETQ. The CDR3 reads CASSSPGGRTDTQYF. DNA of the CDR3: TGCGCCAGCAGCTCCCCGGGTGGACGCACAGATACGCAGTATTTT.

This clonotype was observed a handful of times. CDR3 sequence: CASSISSGSTGELFF. CDR3 DNA: TGCGCCAGCAGCATCTCTAGCGGGAGTACCGGGGAGCTGTTTTTT. The chain links TRBV5-1 to TRBJ2-2; 10 bases are a match to TRBD2. The length of the CDR3 is 15 residues. Per the germline V gene, CDR1 is SGHRS and CDR2 is YFSETQ. The J segment lost 5 bases and the V segment lost 4 bases, leaving 5 bases of the junction unmatched.

With respect to this clonotype: A read error may account for a junction end that differs from germline. V is TRBV15 and J is TRBJ2-5; TRBD2 matches 10 bases. This CDR3 region has 14 residues. The V gene's germline CDR1 is LNHNV and CDR2 YYDKDF (reference sequence). The CDR3 DNA reads as TGTGCCACCAGCCTCAGGAGCGGGGGGGAGATCCAGTACTTC. Translation: CATSLRSGGEIQYF.

This clonotype appeared many times. V and J are TRBV28 and TRBJ2-5, with D perhaps TRBD1 (5 bases). CDR3 length: 14 residues. CDR1 MDHEN and CDR2 SYDVKM come from the germline V gene. V was cut by 5 bases and J by 6 bases, with 16 bases left in between. CDR3 bases: TGTGCCAGCAGTCTATCAGGGCTGGGGAAGACCCAGTACTTC. It is translated as CASSLSGLGKTQYF.

The V gene is TRBV7-8, the J gene TRBJ2-7, with D unclear. V was cut by 2 bases and J by 3 bases, with 8 bases left in between. The CDR3 sequence is 13 residues long. Germline values: CDR1 SGHVS, CDR2 FQNEAQ. In DNA, the CDR3 is TGTGCCAGCAGCTTATCCTACAACTACGAGCAGTACTTC. Protein: CASSLSYNYEQYF.

This clonotype was recorded many times. V gene TRBV7-2 combines with J gene TRBJ2-1; D unresolved. Germline CDR1 reads SGHTA; CDR2 reads FQGNSA. The V gene lost 5 bases and the J gene lost 2 bases, with 16 bases spanning the gap. The CDR3 has 16 residues. CDR3 coding DNA: TGTGCCAGCAGCCGAACGGTTAGGGCCACCTACAATGAGCAGTTCTTC. It yields the protein CASSRTVRATYNEQFF.

CDR3 bases: TGCGCCAGCAGCCTCGACAGGGGGTTTGACACTGAAGCTTTCTTT. It translates to CASSLDRGFDTEAFF. The chain carries TRBV5-1 and TRBJ1-1; TRBD1 aligns across 9 bases. There are 15 residues in the CDR3. Germline trimming cut 4 bases from V and 3 bases from J; bases unmatched to any gene: 7. The germline V gene has CDR1 SGHRS and CDR2 YFSETQ. Filled out from reference TRBV5-1 and TRBJ1-1, the complete variable domain reads KAGVTQTPRYLIKTRGQQVTLSCSPISGHRSVSWYQQTPGQGLQFLFEYFSETQRNKGNFPGRFSGRQFSNSRSEMNVSTLELGDSALYLCASSLDRGFDTEAFFGQGTRLTVV.

This clonotype was found many times. The V call is TRBV3-1, the J call TRBJ2-7; 8 nucleotides agree with TRBD1. The CDR3 has 17 residues. V lost 4 bases to trimming and J lost 0 bases; unmatched junction nucleotides: 11. CDR1 and CDR2 (germline): LGHDT, YNNKEL (reference sequence). This chain's CDR3 is CASSPGQVGTASYEQYF. DNA of the CDR3: TGTGCCAGCAGCCCGGGACAGGTTGGGACGGCCTCCTACGAGCAGTACTTC.

The chain is built from TRBV7-9 and TRBJ2-1; 11 bases map to TRBD1. The V gene end was trimmed by 4 bases and the J gene end by 8 bases; junction bases not matched to a gene: 7. This CDR3 region has 15 residues. The germline V gene encodes CDR1 SEHNR and CDR2 FQNEAQ (reference sequence). DNA for the CDR3: TGTGCCAGCAGCTCCTCCGGGACAGGGGGATATGAGCAGTTCTTC. Residues: CASSSSGTGGYEQFF.

This clonotype was seen many times. The rearrangement uses TRBV12-3 or TRBV12-4 and TRBJ2-3; 9 nucleotides align to TRBD2. V lost 6 bases and J lost 1; bases outside the gene matches: 2. This CDR3 contains 14 residues. The CDR3 spells CASRQREGTDTQYF. CDR3 sequence (DNA): TGTGCCAGCAGACAGCGGGAGGGCACAGATACGCAGTATTTT.

This clonotype appeared many times. V and J are TRBV20-1 and TRBJ2-3, with 7 bases that match TRBD1. CDR1 is DFQATT and CDR2 is SNEGSKA in the germline V gene (reference sequence). J gave up 4 bases and V 5 bases, and 12 bases lay outside the gene matches. The CDR3 totals 15 residues. The CDR3 DNA reads TGCAGTGCTTCATCCGGGACAGAGTCATCAGATACGCAGTATTTT. It translates to CSASSGTESSDTQYF.

This chain joins TRBV6-2 or TRBV6-3 and TRBJ1-1; TRBD1 might be the D (5 bases). CDR1 MNHEY and CDR2 SVGEGT come from the germline V gene. The length of the CDR3 is 14 residues. The ends were cut back, 5 bases at V and 13 bases at J, with 23 bases in the middle. The CDR3 coding sequence is TGTGCCAGCAGTATCTATCCGGGACTTGGGTTGGATTTCTTT. Its translation: CASSIYPGLGLDFF.

The chain employs TRBV3-1 and TRBJ2-1, with D perhaps TRBD2 (6 bases). Germline assignment: CDR1 LGHDT and CDR2 YNNKEL (reference sequence). The CDR3 covers 12 residues. The V end was cut by 8 bases, the J end by 8 bases, with 13 bases between. CDR3 region: CASAIWGDEQFF. DNA for the CDR3: TGTGCCAGCGCAATCTGGGGGGATGAGCAGTTCTTC.

The J gene is TRBJ2-7, the V gene TRBV7-2; weak D call: TRBD1 (5 bases). V lost 5 bases and J lost 0, with 11 bases in between. The CDR3 contains 14 residues. The germline gives CDR1 SGHTA, CDR2 FQGNSA. The CDR3 DNA is TGTGCCAGCAGCCGACAGAAAAGCTCCTACGAGCAGTACTTC. Amino acid sequence: CASSRQKSSYEQYF.